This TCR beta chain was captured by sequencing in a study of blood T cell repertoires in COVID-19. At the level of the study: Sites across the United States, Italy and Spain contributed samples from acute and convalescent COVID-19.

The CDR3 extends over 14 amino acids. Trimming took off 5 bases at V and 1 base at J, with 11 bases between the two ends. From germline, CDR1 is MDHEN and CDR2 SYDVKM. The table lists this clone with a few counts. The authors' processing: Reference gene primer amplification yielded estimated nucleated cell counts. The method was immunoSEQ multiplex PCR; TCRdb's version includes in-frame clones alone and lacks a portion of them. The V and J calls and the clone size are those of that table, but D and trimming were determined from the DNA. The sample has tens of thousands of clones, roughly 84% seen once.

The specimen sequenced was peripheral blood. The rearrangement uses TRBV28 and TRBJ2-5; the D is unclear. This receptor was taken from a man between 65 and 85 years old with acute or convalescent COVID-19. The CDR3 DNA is TGTGCCAGCAGTCACCCTACCCTCCAAGAGACCCAGTACTTC. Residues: CASSHPTLQETQYF.